A single sample gave rise to the 30 T cell receptor beta chains below, sequenced in a study of blood T cell repertoires in COVID-19. Clones were sequenced by immunoSEQ multiplex PCR, and TCRdb holds only the in-frame ones, with some missing. Found here are about 190,000 clones, roughly 86% of them singletons; the top ten hold roughly 5.3%. Sequencing was performed on peripheral blood. These receptors were taken from a woman aged 70-85 years with active or convalescent COVID-19.

This chain connects TRBV11-2 to TRBJ2-7, with D uncertain. The germline gives CDR1 SGHAT, CDR2 FQNNGV. Trimming removed 4 bases from V and 7 bases from J, with 8 bases in between. The CDR3 extends over 11 amino acids. CDR3 DNA sequence: TGTGCCAGCAGCTCCGGTGGTGAGCAGTACTTC. Its protein is CASSSGGEQYF.

The rearrangement uses TRBV6-5 and TRBJ1-1; perhaps TRBD1 as D (5 bases). V shed 7 bases and J shed 3 bases, with 15 bases lying between them. This CDR3 has 14 residues. Per germline, CDR1 MNHEY and CDR2 SVGAGI. CDR3: CASTLRGADTEAFF. The CDR3 DNA follows: TGTGCCAGCACCCTTAGGGGCGCCGACACTGAAGCTTTCTTT.

This rearrangement joins TRBV9 to TRBJ2-7, with 7 nucleotides matching TRBD2. The germline gives CDR1 SGDLS, CDR2 YYNGEE. Losses at the gene ends were 4 bases for V and 4 bases for J; bases not matched to a gene: 8. CDR3 length equals 14 residues. CDR3 nucleotide sequence: TGTGCCAGCAGCTCCGGGACTAACCGGTACGAGCAGTACTTC. Amino acid sequence: CASSSGTNRYEQYF.

This chain uses TRBV19 with TRBJ2-1; 9 bases line up with TRBD2. CDR1 is LNHDA and CDR2 is SQIVND in the germline V gene (reference sequence). J gave up 7 bases and V 3 bases, and 7 bases lay outside the gene matches. The CDR3 extends over 15 amino acids. The CDR3 spells CASSIGSGSRNEQFF. In DNA, the CDR3 is TGTGCCAGTAGTATCGGTAGCGGGAGTAGAAATGAGCAGTTCTTC. Together with reference TRBV19 and TRBJ2-1, the CDR3 gives the full variable domain: DGGITQSPKYLFRKEGQNVTLSCEQNLNHDAMYWYRQDPGQGLRLIYYSQIVNDFQKGDIAEGYSVSREKKESFPLTVTSAQKNPTAFYLCASSIGSGSRNEQFFGPGTRLTVL.

V usage is TRBV21-1 and J usage is TRBJ2-2; TRBD2 reflects the table's D call only, with no check against the DNA. TRBV21-1 is shown as a pseudogene. The CDR3 totals 15 residues. CDR3 region: CAPKPKGERTGELFF. CDR3 coding DNA: TGTGCCCCAAAGCCCAAAGGAGAGCGGACCGGGGAGCTGTTTTTT.

The gene calls are TRBV25-1 and TRBJ1-3; 10 nucleotides match TRBD1. This CDR3 comprises 16 residues. Germline CDR1 is MGHDK and CDR2 is SYGVNS. V lost 2 bases and J lost 5; bases outside the gene matches: 6. CDR3 protein: CASSEATGGFRNTIYF. The CDR3 DNA reads as TGTGCCAGCAGTGAAGCGACAGGGGGCTTCAGAAACACCATATATTTT.

The rearrangement links TRBV6-5 to TRBJ2-7; 11 nucleotides align to TRBD1. CDR3 size: 15 residues. Trimming removed 2 bases from V and 4 bases from J; junction bases left unmatched: 4. Germline V lookup: CDR1 MNHEY, CDR2 SVGAGI. CDR3 DNA: TGTGCCAGCAGTTACGAAGGGACAGGGGGATACGAGCAGTACTTC. Translating gives CASSYEGTGGYEQYF.

The CDR3 loop is CASSRAPPPHARTGDTQYF. In DNA form, the CDR3 reads TGCGCCAGCAGCCGCGCTCCTCCACCGCACGCCCGGACTGGAGATACGCAGTATTTT. The rearrangement joins TRBV4-1 to TRBJ2-3; maybe TRBD2 (5 bases). V lost 4 bases to trimming and J lost 5 bases, with 28 bases between them. Germline lookup yields CDR1 MGHRA and CDR2 YSYEKL. The CDR3 contains 19 residues.

V gene TRBV5-4 combines with J gene TRBJ1-4, with 7 bases identical to TRBD1. Germline CDR1 is SGHNT and CDR2 is YYREEE (reference sequence). V dropped 0 bases and J dropped 6; count of bases not matched to a gene: 8. The length of the CDR3 is 16 residues. The CDR3 region has the DNA TGTGCCAGCAGCTTGGGTTGGCGGCAGGGGGATGAAAAACTGTTTTTT. Its protein is CASSLGWRQGDEKLFF. Filled out from reference TRBV5-4 and TRBJ1-4, the complete variable domain reads ETGVTQSPTHLIKTRGQQVTLRCSSQSGHNTVSWYQQALGQGPQFIFQYYREEENGRGNFPPRFSGLQFPNYSSELNVNALELDDSALYLCASSLGWRQGDEKLFFGSGTQLSVL.

The chain combines TRBV4-1 with TRBJ1-4; possibly TRBD1 for D (6 bases). Germline V lookup: CDR1 MGHRA, CDR2 YSYEKL. V lost 4 bases and J 0 bases, leaving 15 bases between the germline ends. The CDR3 totals 17 residues. CDR3 sequence reads: CASSRGGQISTNEKLFF. The CDR3 DNA follows: TGCGCCAGCAGCCGCGGTGGACAGATTTCAACTAATGAAAAACTGTTTTTT.

A note on this clone: Mismatch with germline at one junction end may stem from a read error. The CDR3 loop reads CASSLGARVQETQYF. DNA for the CDR3: TGTGCTAGCAGCTTAGGAGCCCGAGTACAAGAGACCCAGTACTTC. This chain uses TRBV7-7 with TRBJ2-5; no definite D call. This CDR3 spans 15 amino acids. The germline CDR1 and CDR2 sequences are SSHAT and FNYEAQ (reference sequence).

CDR3 nucleotide sequence: TGTGCCAGCGGGCGGGAGACCTCCTACAATGAGCAGTTCTTC. Translation gives CASGRETSYNEQFF. The chain recombines TRBV28 with TRBJ2-1; 7 bases map to TRBD2. The CDR3 contains 14 residues. V was pared by 8 bases and J by 0 bases, with 4 bases of the junction left unmatched. CDR1 is MDHEN and CDR2 is SYDVKM in the germline V gene.

The chain couples TRBV27 to TRBJ2-3; 7 bases line up with TRBD2. The germline CDR1 and CDR2 sequences are MNHEY and SMNVEV (reference sequence). Unmatched junction bases numbered 9, after V lost 7 bases and J lost 2 bases. The CDR3 covers 15 residues. Here the CDR3 DNA reads TGTGCCAGCACCTATGGCGGGGGAGTCACAGATACGCAGTATTTT. Amino acid sequence: CASTYGGGVTDTQYF.

J is TRBJ2-3 and V is TRBV5-1; D not certain. Per the germline V gene, CDR1 is SGHRS and CDR2 is YFSETQ. The CDR3 has 14 residues. V lost 3 bases to trimming and J lost 2 bases, with 10 bases between them. CDR3 nucleotide sequence: TGCGCCAGCAGCTCAGGATTTGACACAGATACGCAGTATTTT. Its translation: CASSSGFDTDTQYF.

This chain links TRBV10-3 with TRBJ2-7; D is undetermined. V gave up 0 bases and J gave up 0 bases, with 9 bases separating them. This CDR3 region has 15 residues. CDR1 and CDR2 (germline): ENHRY, SYGVKD. DNA for the CDR3: TGTGCCATCAGTGAGTCGATAGTCCTCTCCTACGAGCAGTACTTC. It encodes CAISESIVLSYEQYF.

This clone was observed a single time. The chain is built from TRBV9 and TRBJ2-5; D uncertain. This CDR3 spans 14 amino acids. V was cut by 4 bases and J by 5 bases, with 15 bases left in between. CDR1 SGDLS and CDR2 YYNGEE come from the germline V gene. CDR3 nucleotides: TGTGCCAGCAGCCAGGAATCAATTCGGGAGACCCAGTACTTC. Protein product: CASSQESIRETQYF.

This clone turned up a few times. This chain connects TRBV6-5 to TRBJ2-2; TRBD2 might be the D (6 bases). This CDR3 is built from 15 residues. Germline CDR1 is MNHEY and CDR2 is SVGAGI. V shed 6 bases and J shed 2 bases, with 13 bases lying between them. In nucleotides, the CDR3 is TGTGCCAGCAGACCCCGGGACTTTAACACCGGGGAGCTGTTTTTT. It yields the protein CASRPRDFNTGELFF.

The chain is built from TRBV4-2 and TRBJ2-1, with TRBD1 matching 12 bases. V trimming: 0 bases; J trimming: 0 bases; junction bases outside the gene matches: 15. Germline CDR1 and CDR2: LGHNA and YNFKEQ. The CDR3 sequence is 22 residues long. This CDR3 reads CASSQEVYWDRGRDSSYNEQFF. The CDR3 DNA follows: TGTGCCAGCAGCCAAGAGGTATACTGGGACAGGGGGCGCGATAGCTCCTACAATGAGCAGTTCTTC.

V gene TRBV2 combines with J gene TRBJ1-6, with 8 bases matching TRBD1. The CDR3 sequence is 15 residues long. From germline, CDR1 is SNHLY and CDR2 FYNNEI. V gave up 6 bases and J gave up 9 bases; unmatched junction bases: 10. This CDR3 is CASSEGGQGVSPLHF. CDR3 coding DNA: TGTGCCAGCAGCGAGGGTGGACAGGGTGTTTCACCCCTCCACTTT.

This chain connects TRBV10-2 to TRBJ1-2; D possibly corresponds to TRBD1 (6 bases). The CDR3 has 16 amino acids. Germline CDR1 is WSHSY and CDR2 is SAAADI. With 6 bases removed from V and 2 bases from J, the gap between germline ends came to 19 bases. CDR3 in amino acids: CASRGVQGQENYGYTF. CDR3 sequence (DNA): TGCGCCAGCAGGGGGGTCCAGGGGCAGGAGAACTATGGCTACACCTTC.

The chain couples TRBV19 to TRBJ2-1, with 13 bases fitting TRBD2. This CDR3 spans 16 amino acids. The ends lost 3 bases at V and 6 bases at J; junction bases unmatched: 5. CDR1 LNHDA and CDR2 SQIVND come from the germline V gene (reference sequence). The CDR3: CASSITTSGRGNEQFF. DNA of the CDR3: TGTGCCAGTAGTATTACCACTAGCGGGAGGGGCAATGAGCAGTTCTTC.

This clone has only a few counts. The chain joins TRBV20-1 to TRBJ2-2; D is undetermined. The CDR3 runs to 11 residues. Deletions cut 7 bases from V and 6 bases from J, with 9 bases between. Per the germline V gene, CDR1 is DFQATT and CDR2 is SNEGSKA (reference sequence). This chain's CDR3 is CSGQYAGELFF. CDR3 DNA sequence: TGCAGTGGACAATACGCCGGGGAGCTGTTTTTT.

This clone appeared once. The chain is built from TRBV27 and TRBJ2-1, with D possibly matching TRBD2 (6 bases). Germline CDR1 is MNHEY and CDR2 is SMNVEV (reference sequence). This CDR3 is 13 amino acids long. V was cut by 6 bases and J by 6 bases, with 12 bases left in between. CDR3 in amino acids: CASSLGGANEQFF. DNA for the CDR3: TGTGCCAGCAGCCTAGGAGGGGCCAATGAGCAGTTCTTC.

The chain uses TRBV10-3 and TRBJ1-2; no firm D call. V lost 10 bases and J 5 bases, leaving 17 bases between the germline ends. The germline CDR1 and CDR2 sequences are ENHRY and SYGVKD. There are 13 residues in the CDR3. CDR3 residues: CATSEKREYGYTF. The CDR3 DNA is TGTGCCACCAGCGAGAAGCGGGAGTATGGCTACACCTTC.

Turning to this clone: An end of the junction differs from the germline gene, which may be a read error. The chain combines TRBV25-1 with TRBJ2-7; D may be TRBD1 or TRBD2 (6 bases each). CDR1 and CDR2 (germline): MGHDK, SYGVNS. CDR3 size: 15 residues. DNA for the CDR3: TGTGCCAGCACTGAAGGGGGTAGCGGTGGTGACGAGCAGTACTTC. It encodes CASTEGGSGGDEQYF.

The rearrangement uses TRBV6-5 and TRBJ2-3, with 8 bases matching TRBD2. V lost 6 bases to trimming and J lost 6 bases; unmatched junction nucleotides: 11. Germline CDR1 MNHEY, CDR2 SVGAGI. CDR3 length: 15 residues. In DNA form, the CDR3 reads TGTGCCAGCAGACTTAGCGGTTCGGGGGGGGATACGCAGTATTTT. This sequence encodes CASRLSGSGGDTQYF.

The chain employs TRBV10-1 and TRBJ1-1; 7 bases fit TRBD1. Germline values: CDR1 WNHNN, CDR2 SYGVQD (reference sequence). The CDR3 consists of 14 residues. V gave up 2 bases and J gave up 1 base; unmatched junction bases: 1. The CDR3 loop is CASSENRGNTEAFF. The CDR3 region has the DNA TGCGCCAGCAGTGAGAACAGGGGGAACACTGAAGCTTTCTTT.

This sequence joins TRBV29-1 and TRBJ2-1; TRBD2 matches at 11 bases. The CDR3 has 15 amino acids. CDR1 is SQVTM and CDR2 is ANQGSEA in the germline V gene. V lost 7 bases and J lost 0; bases outside the gene matches: 5. The CDR3 DNA follows: TGCAGCGGAGGGACTAGCGGACCCTCCTACAATGAGCAGTTCTTC. Translating gives CSGGTSGPSYNEQFF.

This sequence joins TRBV4-1 and TRBJ2-7; 9 bases are shared with TRBD1. The germline V gene has CDR1 MGHRA and CDR2 YSYEKL. J was trimmed by 4 bases and V by 1 base; bases with no gene match: 5. The CDR3 has 15 amino acids. The CDR3 protein is CASSQAGQGLYEQYF. The CDR3 DNA is TGCGCCAGCAGCCAAGCCGGACAGGGGTTGTACGAGCAGTACTTC.

The chain's CDR3 is CASSATRANVLTF. DNA for the CDR3: TGTGCCAGTAGTGCCACTAGGGCCAACGTCCTGACTTTC. This rearrangement joins TRBV19 to TRBJ2-6; D uncertain. The CDR3 consists of 13 residues. V was trimmed by 5 bases and J by 5 bases, leaving 7 bases between them. CDR1 is LNHDA and CDR2 is SQIVND in the germline V gene (reference sequence).